A selection of T cell receptor beta chains follows, all from one sample in a study of OX40 agonist ivuxolimab in advanced cancers. Libraries were prepared by immunoSEQ multiplex PCR; TCRdb keeps only in-frame clonotypes and omits some of them. The sample has approximately 66,000 clones, 85% seen once. Specimen: CD4+ or CD8+ T cells sorted from blood, collected in a trial of the OX40 agonist ivuxolimab. These receptors were taken from an adult with an advanced solid tumor such as melanoma, head and neck, liver or kidney cancer. CDR3s include the opening cysteine and the closing phenylalanine or tryptophan. Fields, in order: V gene, CDR3 protein.

>TRBV5-1
CASSVTRNTEAFF
>TRBV5-6
CASSLAGGGETQYF
>TRBV5-1
CASSLERQGETQYF
>TRBV28
CASSSPAGPKNYGYTF
>TRBV19
CASSIGRDSNQPQHF
>TRBV6-5
CASSYSRTGDTEAFF
>TRBV18
CAAGQGHEQYF
>TRBV14
CASSPASTLAKNIQYF
>TRBV6-6
CASSYSLAGVYEQYF
>TRBV10-3
CAISGTGGQTEAFF